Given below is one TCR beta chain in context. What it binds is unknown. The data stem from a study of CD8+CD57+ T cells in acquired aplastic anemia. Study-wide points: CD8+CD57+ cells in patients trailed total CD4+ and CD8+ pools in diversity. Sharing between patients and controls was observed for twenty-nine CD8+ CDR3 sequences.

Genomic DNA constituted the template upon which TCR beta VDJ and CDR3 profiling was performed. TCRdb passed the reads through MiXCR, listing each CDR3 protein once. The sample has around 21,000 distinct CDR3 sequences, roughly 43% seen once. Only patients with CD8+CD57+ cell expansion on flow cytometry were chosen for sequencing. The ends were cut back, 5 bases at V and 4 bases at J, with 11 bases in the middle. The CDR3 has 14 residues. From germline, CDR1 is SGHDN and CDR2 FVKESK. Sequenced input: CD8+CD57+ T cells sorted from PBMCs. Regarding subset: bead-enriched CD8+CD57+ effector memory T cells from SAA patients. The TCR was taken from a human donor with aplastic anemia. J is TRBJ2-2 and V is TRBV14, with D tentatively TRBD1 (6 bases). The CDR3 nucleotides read TGTGCCAGCAGCTTGGGGGCCGGCACCGGGGAGCTGTTTTTT. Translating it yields CASSLGAGTGELFF.